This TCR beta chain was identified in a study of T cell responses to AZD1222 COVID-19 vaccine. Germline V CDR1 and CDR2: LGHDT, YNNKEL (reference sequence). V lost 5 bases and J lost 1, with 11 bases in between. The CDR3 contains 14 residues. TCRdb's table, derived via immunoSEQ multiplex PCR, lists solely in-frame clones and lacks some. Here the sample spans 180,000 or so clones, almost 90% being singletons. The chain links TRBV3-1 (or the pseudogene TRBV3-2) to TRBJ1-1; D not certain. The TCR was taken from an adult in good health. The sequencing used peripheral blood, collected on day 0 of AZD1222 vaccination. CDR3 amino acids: CASSNHDTNTEAFF. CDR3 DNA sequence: TGTGCCAGCAGCAATCATGACACGAACACTGAAGCTTTCTTT.